This T cell receptor (beta chain) was profiled in a study of Ad26.COV2.S vaccination and SARS-CoV-2 variants. At the level of the study: Trial arm assignment for the donor was COV1001 Ad26.COV2.S. Points from the study as a whole: Breadth measured for non-spike TCRs was similar across vaccine and placebo recipients. Using TCR breadth and depth analyses may have led to underestimated total T cell responses.

Sequencing used immunoSEQ multiplex PCR; TCRdb keeps in-frame clones, though not all of them. Of 300,000 to 400,000 clones in the sample, about 86% were seen once. On this clone: The target antigen is unknown.

Per germline, CDR1 LNHDA and CDR2 SQIVND (reference sequence). The CDR3 sequence is 13 residues long. With 0 bases removed from V and 7 bases from J, the gap between germline ends came to 7 bases. Noted treatment: some 20 received Ad26.COV2.S at low or high dose, single or two shots; roughly five received placebo; per-sample allocation not given. Day 63 following the first vaccine or placebo injection was when the samples were taken. Source: peripheral blood, taken in a trial of Ad26.COV2.S vaccine versus placebo. The receptor's source is a person aged 18 to 59 who received the Ad26.COV2.S COVID-19 vaccine or a placebo. This chain connects TRBV19 to TRBJ1-5; D call uncertain. CDR3 protein: CASSIDGDQPQHF. In nucleotides, the CDR3 is TGTGCCAGTAGTATAGATGGAGACCAGCCCCAGCATTTT.